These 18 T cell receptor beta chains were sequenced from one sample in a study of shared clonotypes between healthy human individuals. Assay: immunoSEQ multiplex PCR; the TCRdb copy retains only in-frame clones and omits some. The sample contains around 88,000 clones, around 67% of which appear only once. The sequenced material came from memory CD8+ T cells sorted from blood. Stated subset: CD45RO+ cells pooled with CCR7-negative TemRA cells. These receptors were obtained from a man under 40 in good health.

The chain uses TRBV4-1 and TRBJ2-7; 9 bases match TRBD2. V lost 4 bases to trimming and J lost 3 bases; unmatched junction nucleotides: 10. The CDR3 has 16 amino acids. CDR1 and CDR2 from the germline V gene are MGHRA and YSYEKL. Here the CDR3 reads CASSPEETSGVYEQYF. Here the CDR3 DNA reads TGCGCCAGCAGCCCTGAGGAGACTAGCGGAGTCTACGAGCAGTACTTC.

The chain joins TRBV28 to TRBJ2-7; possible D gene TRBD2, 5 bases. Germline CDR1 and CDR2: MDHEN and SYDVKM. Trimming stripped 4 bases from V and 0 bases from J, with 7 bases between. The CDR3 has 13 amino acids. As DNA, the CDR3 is TGTGCCAGCAGTTCGGGGAGCTCCTACGAGCAGTACTTC. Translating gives CASSSGSSYEQYF. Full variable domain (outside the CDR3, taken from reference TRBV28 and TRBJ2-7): DVKVTQSSRYLVKRTGEKVFLECVQDMDHENMFWYRQDPGLGLRLIYFSYDVKMKEKGDIPEGYSVSREKKERFSLILESASTNQTSMYLCASSSGSSYEQYFGPGTRLTVT.

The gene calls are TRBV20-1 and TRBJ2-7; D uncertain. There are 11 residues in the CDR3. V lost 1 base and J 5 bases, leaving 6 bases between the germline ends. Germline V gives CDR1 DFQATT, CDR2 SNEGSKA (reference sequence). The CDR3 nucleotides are TGCAGTGCTAGAGGAACCGACGAGCAGTACTTC. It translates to CSARGTDEQYF.

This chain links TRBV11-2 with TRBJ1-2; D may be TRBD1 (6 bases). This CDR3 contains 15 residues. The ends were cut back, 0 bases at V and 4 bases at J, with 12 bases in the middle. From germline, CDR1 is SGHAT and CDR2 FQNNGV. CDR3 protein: CASSLESGARYGYTF. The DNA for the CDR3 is TGTGCCAGCAGCTTAGAGTCAGGGGCGCGCTATGGCTACACCTTC. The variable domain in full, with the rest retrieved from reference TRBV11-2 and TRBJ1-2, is EAGVAQSPRYKIIEKRQSVAFWCNPISGHATLYWYQQILGQGPKLLIQFQNNGVVDDSQLPKDRFSAERLKGVDSTLKIQPAKLEDSAVYLCASSLESGARYGYTFGSGTRLTVV.

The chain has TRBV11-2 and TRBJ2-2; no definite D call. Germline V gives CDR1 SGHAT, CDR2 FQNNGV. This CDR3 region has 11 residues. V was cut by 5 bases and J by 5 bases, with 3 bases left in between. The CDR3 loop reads CASSATGELFF. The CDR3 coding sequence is TGTGCCAGCAGCGCGACCGGGGAGCTGTTTTTT.

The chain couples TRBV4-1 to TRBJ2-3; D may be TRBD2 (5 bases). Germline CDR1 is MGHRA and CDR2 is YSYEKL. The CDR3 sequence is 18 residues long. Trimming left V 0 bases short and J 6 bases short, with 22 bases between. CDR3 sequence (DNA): TGCGCCAGCAGCCAAGATGGGTCACTAGGGCTGTTTTCGGATACGCAGTATTTT. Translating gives CASSQDGSLGLFSDTQYF.

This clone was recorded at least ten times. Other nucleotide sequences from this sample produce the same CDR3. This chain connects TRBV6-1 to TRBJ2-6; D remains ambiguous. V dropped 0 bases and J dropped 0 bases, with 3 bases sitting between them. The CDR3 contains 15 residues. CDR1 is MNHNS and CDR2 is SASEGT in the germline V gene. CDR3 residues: CASSEAGSGANVLTF. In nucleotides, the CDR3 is TGTGCCAGCAGTGAAGCCGGCTCTGGGGCCAACGTCCTGACTTTC.

The CDR3 DNA reads TGCAGCACCTACGAAGCAACTAACTATGGCTACACCTTC. This gives the protein CSTYEATNYGYTF. This rearrangement joins TRBV29-1 to TRBJ1-2, with no clear D. This CDR3 contains 13 residues. V gave up 8 bases and J gave up 0 bases, with 13 bases separating them. From germline, CDR1 is SQVTM and CDR2 ANQGSEA.

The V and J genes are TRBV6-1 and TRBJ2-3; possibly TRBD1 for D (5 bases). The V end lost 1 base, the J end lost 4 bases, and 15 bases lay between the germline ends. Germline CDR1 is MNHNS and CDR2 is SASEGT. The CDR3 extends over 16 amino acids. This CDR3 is CASSEGAYEGADTQYF. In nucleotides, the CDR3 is TGTGCCAGCAGTGAAGGGGCTTACGAAGGGGCAGATACGCAGTATTTT.

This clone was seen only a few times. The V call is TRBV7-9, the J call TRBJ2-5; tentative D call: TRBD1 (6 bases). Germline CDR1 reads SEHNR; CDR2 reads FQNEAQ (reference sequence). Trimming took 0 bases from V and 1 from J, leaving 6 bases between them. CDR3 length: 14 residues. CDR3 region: CASSLAGGQETQYF. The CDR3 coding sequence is TGTGCCAGCAGCTTAGCAGGGGGCCAAGAGACCCAGTACTTC.

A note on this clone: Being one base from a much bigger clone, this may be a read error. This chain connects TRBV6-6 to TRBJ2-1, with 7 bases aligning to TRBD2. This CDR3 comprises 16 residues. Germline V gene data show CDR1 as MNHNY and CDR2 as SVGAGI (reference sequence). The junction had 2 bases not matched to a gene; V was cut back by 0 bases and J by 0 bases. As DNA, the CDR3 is TGTGCCAGCAGTTACTCGCGGGAGAGCTCCTACAATGAGCAGTTCTTC. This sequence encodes CASSYSRESSYNEQFF.

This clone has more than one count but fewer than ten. CDR3 residues: CAIAETGSAYEQYF. The CDR3 DNA is TGTGCCATCGCAGAGACGGGGTCAGCCTACGAGCAGTACTTC. V usage is TRBV10-3 and J usage is TRBJ2-7, with a weak D call TRBD2 (5 bases). The CDR3 is 14 residues long. CDR1 and CDR2 (germline): ENHRY, SYGVKD. The V and J ends lost 8 bases and 2 bases respectively, with 16 bases between them.

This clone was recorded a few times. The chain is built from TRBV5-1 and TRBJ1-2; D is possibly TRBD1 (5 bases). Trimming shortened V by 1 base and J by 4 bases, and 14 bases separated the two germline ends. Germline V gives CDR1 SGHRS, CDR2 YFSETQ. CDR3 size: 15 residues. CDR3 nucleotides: TGCGCCAGCAGCTTGAGGTCCGACAGTATCTATGGCTACACCTTC. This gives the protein CASSLRSDSIYGYTF.

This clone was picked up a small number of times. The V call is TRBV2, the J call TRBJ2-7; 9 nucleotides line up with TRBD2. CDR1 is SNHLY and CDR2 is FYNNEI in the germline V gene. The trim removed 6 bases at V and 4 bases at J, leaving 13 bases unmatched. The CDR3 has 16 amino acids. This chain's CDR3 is CASSPGGAGGWYEQYF. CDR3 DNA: TGTGCCAGCAGCCCGGGGGGAGCGGGAGGATGGTACGAGCAGTACTTC.

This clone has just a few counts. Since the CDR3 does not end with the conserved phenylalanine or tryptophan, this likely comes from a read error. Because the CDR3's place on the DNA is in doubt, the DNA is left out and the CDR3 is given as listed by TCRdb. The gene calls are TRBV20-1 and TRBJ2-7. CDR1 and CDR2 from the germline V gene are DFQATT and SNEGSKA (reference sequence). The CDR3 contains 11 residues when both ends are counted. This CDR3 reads CSASGPGPPGI.

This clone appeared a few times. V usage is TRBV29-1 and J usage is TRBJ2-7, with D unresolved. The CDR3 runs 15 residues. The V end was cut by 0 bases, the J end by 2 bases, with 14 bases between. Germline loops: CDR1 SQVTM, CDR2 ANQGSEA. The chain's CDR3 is CSVEDKSDGPYEQYF. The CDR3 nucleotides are TGCAGCGTTGAAGATAAGTCTGACGGACCCTACGAGCAGTACTTC.

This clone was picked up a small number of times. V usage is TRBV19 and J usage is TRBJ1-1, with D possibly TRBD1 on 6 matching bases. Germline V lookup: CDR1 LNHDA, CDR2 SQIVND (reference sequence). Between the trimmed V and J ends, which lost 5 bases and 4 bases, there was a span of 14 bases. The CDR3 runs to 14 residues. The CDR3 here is CASSFLGQSTEAFF. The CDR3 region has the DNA TGTGCCAGTAGTTTCCTTGGACAGAGCACTGAAGCTTTCTTT.

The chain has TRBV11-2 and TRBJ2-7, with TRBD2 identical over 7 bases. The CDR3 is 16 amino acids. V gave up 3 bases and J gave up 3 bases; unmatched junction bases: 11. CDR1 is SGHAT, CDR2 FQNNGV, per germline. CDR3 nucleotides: TGTGCCAGCAGCTTGACCTCTGCGGGAGCTTTCTACGAGCAGTACTTC. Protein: CASSLTSAGAFYEQYF.